Each of the 29 T cell receptor beta chains below was sequenced from the same sample in a study of cytomegalovirus exposure and HLA in healthy donors. PCR was performed using 60 Vbeta and 13 Jbeta primers. Sequencing was performed with immunoSEQ multiplex PCR; in TCRdb, only in-frame clones are kept and a portion is missing. The repertoire holds roughly 200,000 clones, with 78% as singletons. Sequenced: PBMCs. These receptor sequences come from a female donor in good health and CMV-seronegative.

The rearrangement uses TRBV13 and TRBJ2-3; D not resolved. Looked up from germline, CDR1 is PRHDT and CDR2 is FYEKMQ (reference sequence). The CDR3 has 13 residues. Deletions cut 5 bases from V and 8 bases from J, with 14 bases between. The chain's CDR3 is CASSPSASRTQYF. CDR3 sequence (DNA): TGTGCCAGCAGCCCAAGCGCCTCACGTACGCAGTATTTT.

V usage is TRBV28 and J usage is TRBJ2-3; possibly TRBD2 for D (7 bases). CDR1 and CDR2 from the germline V gene are MDHEN and SYDVKM. Trimming took 5 bases from V and 0 from J, leaving 21 bases between them. The CDR3 is made up of 18 amino acids. The CDR3 nucleotides are TGTGCCAGCAGTGAGGGGGGGGGTGGAGTTACTAGCACAGATACGCAGTATTTT. This translates into CASSEGGGGVTSTDTQYF.

V and J are TRBV10-3 and TRBJ1-4; 7 bases line up with TRBD1. Germline CDR1 is ENHRY and CDR2 is SYGVKD. This CDR3 is built from 16 residues. Trimming removed 10 bases from V and 4 bases from J; junction bases left unmatched: 15. DNA of the CDR3: TGTGCCACGAAATCGAATACAGGGGATAATAATGAAAAACTGTTTTTT. Translating it yields CATKSNTGDNNEKLFF.

The chain carries TRBV11-1 and TRBJ2-1; 9 bases align to TRBD2. V trimming: 0 bases; J trimming: 4 bases; junction bases outside the gene matches: 10. CDR1 is SGHAT, CDR2 FQDESV, per germline (reference sequence). This CDR3 comprises 18 residues. Here the CDR3 reads CASSLALRSSGAYNEQFF. CDR3 bases: TGTGCCAGCAGCTTAGCGCTTCGGTCTAGCGGGGCTTACAATGAGCAGTTCTTC.

This chain uses TRBV7-6 with TRBJ2-1; TRBD2 aligns across 10 bases. This CDR3 is built from 16 residues. The V segment lost 6 bases and the J segment 4 bases; nucleotides outside the gene matches: 9. Looked up from germline, CDR1 is SGHVS and CDR2 is FNYEAQ. CDR3 nucleotides: TGTGCCAGCAGGCGAGCGGGAGGGCCAACATACAATGAGCAGTTCTTC. This codes for CASRRAGGPTYNEQFF.

V gene TRBV2 combines with J gene TRBJ2-7, with TRBD1 identical over 9 bases. There are 13 residues in the CDR3. The germline gives CDR1 SNHLY, CDR2 FYNNEI. V was pared by 8 bases and J by 2 bases, with 4 bases of the junction left unmatched. The CDR3 sequence is CASSGTGPYEQYF. The CDR3 DNA sequence: TGTGCCAGCTCCGGGACAGGGCCCTACGAGCAGTACTTC.

Notes on this clone: This same CDR3 is encoded by further DNA sequences in the sample. The V call is TRBV5-1, the J call TRBJ1-1; D unclear. This CDR3 is 13 amino acids long. Trimming left V 3 bases short and J 1 base short, with 7 bases between. The V gene's germline CDR1 is SGHRS and CDR2 YFSETQ. The CDR3 loop reads CASSSTANTEAFF. Here the CDR3 DNA reads TGCGCCAGCAGCTCCACAGCGAACACTGAAGCTTTCTTT.

The V and J genes are TRBV23-1 and TRBJ1-2; no definite D call. TRBV23-1 is given ORF status, its function remaining uncertain. CDR3 size: 14 residues. Trimming pared 0 bases from V and 1 base from J, leaving 6 bases between. This chain's CDR3 is CASSQSRHNYGYTF. The CDR3 DNA sequence: TGCGCCAGCAGTCAATCGCGGCATAACTATGGCTACACCTTC.

This chain connects TRBV28 to TRBJ1-5, with 9 bases that match TRBD1. The CDR3 is 16 amino acids. Losses at the gene ends were 5 bases for V and 6 bases for J; bases not matched to a gene: 11. CDR1 MDHEN and CDR2 SYDVKM come from the germline V gene. This CDR3 is CASSPPGQGMGQPQHF. CDR3 nucleotides: TGTGCCAGCAGTCCCCCTGGACAGGGGATGGGTCAGCCCCAGCATTTT.

The chain joins TRBV4-3 to TRBJ2-1; 7 bases match TRBD2. The CDR3 is made up of 17 amino acids. From germline, CDR1 is LGHNA and CDR2 YSLEER. Germline trimming cut 0 bases from V and 0 bases from J; bases unmatched to any gene: 5. As DNA, the CDR3 is TGCGCCAGCAGCCAAGATTTGCAGCGGGGCTCCTACAATGAGCAGTTCTTC. As protein: CASSQDLQRGSYNEQFF.

This chain connects TRBV27 to TRBJ2-6; D is perhaps TRBD1 (6 bases). The CDR3 length is 20 residues. Germline CDR1 MNHEY, CDR2 SMNVEV (reference sequence). Trimming stripped 1 base from V and 0 bases from J, with 19 bases between. The CDR3 loop reads CASSLYIPQGYTSGANVLTF. CDR3 in DNA: TGTGCCAGCAGTTTATATATACCGCAGGGGTATACCTCTGGGGCCAACGTCCTGACTTTC.

This clone was seen a handful of times. The chain carries TRBV19 and TRBJ2-1, with D perhaps TRBD2 (7 bases). The germline V gene has CDR1 LNHDA and CDR2 SQIVND (reference sequence). CDR3 length equals 15 residues. The germline V and J ends were trimmed by 5 bases and 7 bases, with 18 bases remaining between them. The CDR3 DNA reads TGTGCCAGTAGTTACCCGGGGGGCCGGAGGAATGAGCAGTTCTTC. Translation: CASSYPGGRRNEQFF.

The CDR3 bases are TGTGCCACCAGCAGAGGAGGCACAGATACGCAGTATTTT. Amino acid sequence: CATSRGGTDTQYF. V usage is TRBV15 and J usage is TRBJ2-3; D ambiguous. V lost 1 base and J 1 base, leaving 3 bases between the germline ends. In germline, CDR1 is LNHNV, CDR2 YYDKDF (reference sequence). CDR3 length: 13 amino acids.

This chain uses TRBV7-9 with TRBJ1-1; D gene uncertain. This CDR3 has 15 residues. The germline V gene encodes CDR1 SEHNR and CDR2 FQNEAQ (reference sequence). Trimming took 5 bases from V and 1 from J, leaving 14 bases between them. The CDR3 here is CASSLNAYTNTEAFF. The CDR3 region has the DNA TGTGCCAGCAGCCTAAACGCCTATACGAACACTGAAGCTTTCTTT.

V and J are TRBV5-5 and TRBJ2-1, with D unclear. This CDR3 is built from 15 residues. Germline V lookup: CDR1 SGHKS, CDR2 YYEKEE (reference sequence). The V end lost 2 bases, the J end lost 0 bases, and 9 bases lay between the germline ends. CDR3 nucleotides: TGTGCCAGCAGCTTCCAAGTCAGCTCCTACAATGAGCAGTTCTTC. It codes for CASSFQVSSYNEQFF.

The gene calls are TRBV7-2 and TRBJ2-7, with 8 bases lining up with TRBD2. The CDR3 has 16 residues. Germline V gene sequence: CDR1 SGHTA, CDR2 FQGNSA. V lost 4 bases and J lost 9; bases outside the gene matches: 17. This chain's CDR3 is CASSSAGAGGGLVQYF. The CDR3 DNA follows: TGTGCCAGCAGCTCCGCCGGGGCGGGGGGTGGGTTGGTGCAGTACTTC.

The V gene is TRBV19, the J gene TRBJ2-1; 10 bases are a match to TRBD1. The J segment lost 10 bases and the V segment lost 4 bases, leaving 4 bases of the junction unmatched. CDR3 length equals 13 residues. Germline CDR1 LNHDA, CDR2 SQIVND (reference sequence). In nucleotides, the CDR3 is TGTGCCAGTAGTAGGGGGACAGGGGTCGAGCAGTTCTTC. Translated, it gives CASSRGTGVEQFF. Supplemented by reference TRBV19 and TRBJ2-1, the full variable domain reads DGGITQSPKYLFRKEGQNVTLSCEQNLNHDAMYWYRQDPGQGLRLIYYSQIVNDFQKGDIAEGYSVSREKKESFPLTVTSAQKNPTAFYLCASSRGTGVEQFFGPGTRLTVL.

The V call is TRBV11-2, the J call TRBJ2-7, with 7 bases that match TRBD1. CDR1 and CDR2 from the germline V gene are SGHAT and FQNNGV. Trimming cost V 1 base and J 1 base; bases outside gene matches: 10. CDR3 length: 17 residues. CDR3: CASSLVSVRGRSYEQYF. The DNA of the CDR3 is TGTGCCAGCAGCTTAGTATCGGTAAGGGGGCGTTCCTACGAGCAGTACTTC.

This clone has just one count. This rearrangement joins TRBV9 to TRBJ1-1; D might be TRBD1 (6 bases). The CDR3 has 13 amino acids. Germline values: CDR1 SGDLS, CDR2 YYNGEE. The V gene lost 4 bases and the J gene lost 2 bases, with 9 bases spanning the gap. Here the CDR3 reads CASSWTVNTEAFF. In DNA form, the CDR3 reads TGTGCCAGCAGCTGGACAGTTAACACTGAAGCTTTCTTT.

This chain uses TRBV9 with TRBJ2-7; 7 bases are a match to TRBD1. With 0 bases clipped from V and 6 bases from J, the junction kept 9 bases outside the gene matches. Germline values: CDR1 SGDLS, CDR2 YYNGEE. The CDR3 is 15 residues long. The CDR3 nucleotides read TGTGCCAGCAGCGTAGCTGCGACAGGGAGCTTCGAGCAGTACTTC. Its protein product is CASSVAATGSFEQYF. The complete variable domain, with remaining parts taken from reference TRBV9 and TRBJ2-7, reads DSGVTQTPKHLITATGQRVTLRCSPRSGDLSVYWYQQSLDQGLQFLIQYYNGEERAKGNILERFSAQQFPDLHSELNLSSLELGDSALYFCASSVAATGSFEQYFGPGTRLTVT.

The J gene is TRBJ2-2, the V gene TRBV4-2; 7 nucleotides line up with TRBD1. After removal of 5 bases from V and 7 bases from J, the junction contained 10 bases not matched to a gene. CDR3 length: 15 amino acids. Germline CDR1 and CDR2: LGHNA and YNFKEQ. For the CDR3, the DNA is TGTGCCAGCAGCGGCCGGGACAGTCAAGACGGGGAGCTGTTTTTT. Translating it yields CASSGRDSQDGELFF.

This clone has only one observation. The chain is built from TRBV28 and TRBJ1-6; 7 nucleotides align to TRBD1. Germline CDR1 and CDR2: MDHEN and SYDVKM. The CDR3 spans 15 residues. V lost 3 bases, J lost 9 bases, and 8 bases stayed unmatched. The CDR3 nucleotides read TGTGCCAGCAGTTTCCACGACAGGGCCTTTTCACCCCTCCACTTT. Residues: CASSFHDRAFSPLHF.

The V gene is TRBV7-9, the J gene TRBJ2-3; D perhaps matches TRBD1 (6 bases). This CDR3 contains 15 residues. Germline assignment: CDR1 SEHNR and CDR2 FQNEAQ (reference sequence). With 5 bases removed from V and 2 bases from J, the gap between germline ends came to 14 bases. The CDR3 reads CASSTAGQITDTQYF. CDR3 nucleotides: TGTGCCAGCAGCACAGCCGGACAGATCACAGATACGCAGTATTTT.

The chain joins TRBV6-6 to TRBJ2-7; tentatively, D is TRBD2 (6 bases). CDR3 length equals 15 residues. CDR1 is MNHNY and CDR2 is SVGAGI in the germline V gene (reference sequence). V was clipped by 2 bases and J by 3 bases, with 14 bases between them. CDR3 loop: CASSYSSSGGYEQYF. DNA for the CDR3: TGTGCCAGCAGTTACAGTTCGTCCGGGGGCTACGAGCAGTACTTC.

The gene calls are TRBV27 and TRBJ2-7; TRBD2 might be the D (5 bases). Deletions cut 3 bases from V and 6 bases from J, with 15 bases between. The germline V gene has CDR1 MNHEY and CDR2 SMNVEV (reference sequence). The CDR3 runs 14 residues. CDR3: CASSFGTRGVEQYF. CDR3 DNA sequence: TGTGCCAGCAGTTTCGGTACCCGGGGTGTCGAGCAGTACTTC.

J is TRBJ2-7 and V is TRBV5-1, with D maybe TRBD1 (6 bases). The length of the CDR3 is 12 residues. The germline gives CDR1 SGHRS, CDR2 YFSETQ. V was trimmed by 2 bases and J by 7 bases, leaving 10 bases between them. CDR3 region: CASSFWGREQYF. CDR3 sequence (DNA): TGCGCCAGCAGCTTCTGGGGGCGGGAGCAGTACTTC.

The rearrangement joins TRBV7-9 to TRBJ2-2; 12 bases match TRBD2. The CDR3 extends over 16 amino acids. Looked up from germline, CDR1 is SEHNR and CDR2 is FQNEAQ (reference sequence). V dropped 5 bases and J dropped 3; count of bases not matched to a gene: 4. The CDR3 nucleotides read TGTGCCAGCAGCCCTCGACTAGCGGGGGACACCGGGGAGCTGTTTTTT. Amino acids: CASSPRLAGDTGELFF. Supplemented by reference TRBV7-9 and TRBJ2-2, the full variable domain reads DTGVSQNPRHKITKRGQNVTFRCDPISEHNRLYWYRQTLGQGPEFLTYFQNEAQLEKSRLLSDRFSAERPKGSFSTLEIQRTEQGDSAMYLCASSPRLAGDTGELFFGEGSRLTVL.

The genes are TRBV5-3 and TRBJ2-7; a weak D match, TRBD2 (6 bases). TRBV5-3 is assigned to the ORF class and has an uncertain function. V was clipped by 7 bases and J by 7 bases, with 12 bases between them. CDR3 length equals 11 residues. CDR3 in amino acids: CARLGGCEQYF. The CDR3 DNA follows: TGTGCCAGACTGGGGGGTTGTGAGCAGTACTTC.

The chain joins TRBV7-8 to TRBJ1-2; D is perhaps TRBD1 (6 bases). Germline V gives CDR1 SGHVS, CDR2 FQNEAQ. There are 16 residues in the CDR3. The ends were cut back, 1 base at V and 4 bases at J, with 16 bases in the middle. Here the CDR3 DNA reads TGTGCCAGCAGCTTAGAGGGGTTGTCAGGGGCCTATGGCTACACCTTC. This gives the protein CASSLEGLSGAYGYTF.